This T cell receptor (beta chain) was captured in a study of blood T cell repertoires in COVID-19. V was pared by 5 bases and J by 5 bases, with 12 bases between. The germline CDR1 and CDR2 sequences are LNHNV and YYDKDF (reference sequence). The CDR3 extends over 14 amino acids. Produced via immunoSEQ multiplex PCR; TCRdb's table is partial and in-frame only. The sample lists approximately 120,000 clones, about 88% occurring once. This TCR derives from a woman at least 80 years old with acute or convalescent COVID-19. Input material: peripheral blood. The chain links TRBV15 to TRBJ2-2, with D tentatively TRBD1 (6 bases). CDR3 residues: CATSVQGRTGELFF. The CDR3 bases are TGTGCCACCAGCGTACAGGGTAGGACCGGGGAGCTGTTTTTT.